This T cell receptor beta chain came from a study of STAT5B mutations in CD4+ large granular lymphocyte leukemia. TCRdb's table, derived via immunoSEQ multiplex PCR, lists solely in-frame clones and lacks some. The repertoire has several thousand clones, approximately 83% of them found once; the top ten carry 67%. Material for sequencing was PBMCs. The origin of this receptor is a woman aged 60 to 75 with CD4+ T-cell large granular lymphocyte leukemia.

The CDR3 DNA reads as TGTGCCACCAGCAGAGAAGCACAGGGAGTGAACACTGAAGCTTTCTTT. This codes for CATSREAQGVNTEAFF. The chain uses TRBV15 and TRBJ1-1; maybe TRBD1 (6 bases). Germline assignment: CDR1 LNHNV and CDR2 YYDKDF (reference sequence). V lost 0 bases and J lost 0, with 11 bases in between. The CDR3 consists of 16 residues.